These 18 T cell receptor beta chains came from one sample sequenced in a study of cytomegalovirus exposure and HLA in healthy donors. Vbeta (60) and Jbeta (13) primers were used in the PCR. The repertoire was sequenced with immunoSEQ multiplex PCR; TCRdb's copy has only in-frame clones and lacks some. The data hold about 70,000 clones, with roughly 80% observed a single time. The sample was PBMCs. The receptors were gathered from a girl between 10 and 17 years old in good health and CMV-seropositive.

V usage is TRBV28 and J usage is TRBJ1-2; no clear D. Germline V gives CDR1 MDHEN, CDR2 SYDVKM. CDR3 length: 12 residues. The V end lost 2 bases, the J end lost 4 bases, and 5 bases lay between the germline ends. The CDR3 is CASSLRGYGYTF. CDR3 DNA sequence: TGTGCCAGCAGTTTAAGAGGCTATGGCTACACCTTC.

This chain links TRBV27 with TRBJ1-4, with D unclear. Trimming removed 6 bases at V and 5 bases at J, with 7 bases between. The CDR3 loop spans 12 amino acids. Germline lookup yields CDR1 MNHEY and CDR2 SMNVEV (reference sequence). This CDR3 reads CASRTGNEKLFF. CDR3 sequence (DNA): TGTGCCAGCAGGACCGGGAATGAAAAACTGTTTTTT.

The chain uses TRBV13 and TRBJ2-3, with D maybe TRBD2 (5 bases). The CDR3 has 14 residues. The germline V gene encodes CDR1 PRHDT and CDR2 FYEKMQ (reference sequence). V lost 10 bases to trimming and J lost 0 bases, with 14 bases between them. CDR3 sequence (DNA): TGTGCCACCCCGAGGGATCCGAGCACAGATACGCAGTATTTT. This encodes CATPRDPSTDTQYF. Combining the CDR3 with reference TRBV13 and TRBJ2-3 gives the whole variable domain AAGVIQSPRHLIKEKRETATLKCYPIPRHDTVYWYQQGPGQDPQFLISFYEKMQSDKGSIPDRFSAQQFSDYHSELNMSSLELGDSALYFCATPRDPSTDTQYFGPGTRLTVL.

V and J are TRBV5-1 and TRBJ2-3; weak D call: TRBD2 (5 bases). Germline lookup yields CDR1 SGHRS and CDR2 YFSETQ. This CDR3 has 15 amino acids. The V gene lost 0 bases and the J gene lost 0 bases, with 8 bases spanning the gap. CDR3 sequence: CASSLGASSTDTQYF. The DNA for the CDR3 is TGCGCCAGCAGCTTGGGGGCTAGCAGCACAGATACGCAGTATTTT.

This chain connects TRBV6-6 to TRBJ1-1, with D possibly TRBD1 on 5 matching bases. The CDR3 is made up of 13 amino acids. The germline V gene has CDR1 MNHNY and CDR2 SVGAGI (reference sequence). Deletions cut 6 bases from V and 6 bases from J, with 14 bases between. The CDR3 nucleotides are TGTGCCAGCAGCAAGTCCAGGGTCCCTGAAGCTTTCTTT. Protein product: CASSKSRVPEAFF.

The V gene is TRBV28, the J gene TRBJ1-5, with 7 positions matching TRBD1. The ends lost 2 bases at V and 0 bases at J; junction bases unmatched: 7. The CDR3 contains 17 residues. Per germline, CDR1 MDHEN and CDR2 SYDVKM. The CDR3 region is CASSLRGTEYSNQPQHF. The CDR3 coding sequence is TGTGCCAGCAGTTTACGAGGGACAGAGTATAGCAATCAGCCCCAGCATTTT.

This CDR3 is CASSVVGQGFTEAFF. The CDR3 DNA reads TGTGCCAGCAGCGTAGTAGGACAGGGGTTCACTGAAGCTTTCTTT. The chain combines TRBV9 with TRBJ1-1; 9 bases are shared with TRBD1. This CDR3 has 15 residues. Trimming at V came to 0 bases and at J to 4 bases, leaving 4 bases not matched to a gene. CDR1 is SGDLS and CDR2 is YYNGEE in the germline V gene.

CDR3 DNA: TGTGCCATCAGTGAGTCGAAAGCAGGGCGGTACGAGCAGTACTTC. It yields the protein CAISESKAGRYEQYF. This sequence joins TRBV10-3 and TRBJ2-7, with D maybe TRBD1 (5 bases). Germline CDR1 ENHRY, CDR2 SYGVKD. This CDR3 has 15 amino acids. V gave up 0 bases and J gave up 4 bases, with 13 bases separating them.

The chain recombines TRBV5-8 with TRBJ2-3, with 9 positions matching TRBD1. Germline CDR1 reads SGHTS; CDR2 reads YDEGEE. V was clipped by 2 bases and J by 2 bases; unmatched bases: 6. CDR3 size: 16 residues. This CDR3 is CASSFGGQGYTDTQYF. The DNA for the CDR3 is TGTGCCAGCAGCTTCGGGGGACAGGGATACACAGATACGCAGTATTTT.

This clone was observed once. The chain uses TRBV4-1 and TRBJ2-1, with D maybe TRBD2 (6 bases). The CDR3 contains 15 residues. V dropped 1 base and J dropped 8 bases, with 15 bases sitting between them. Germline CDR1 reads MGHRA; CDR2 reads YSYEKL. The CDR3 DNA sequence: TGCGCCAGCAGCCAAGGGGGAGGCCTTCAGGATGAGCAGTTCTTC. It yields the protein CASSQGGGLQDEQFF.

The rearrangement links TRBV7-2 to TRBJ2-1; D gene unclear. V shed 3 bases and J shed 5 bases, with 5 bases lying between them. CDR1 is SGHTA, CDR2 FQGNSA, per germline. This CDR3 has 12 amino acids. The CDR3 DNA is TGTGCCAGCAGCTTTATCGACAATGAGCAGTTCTTC. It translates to CASSFIDNEQFF. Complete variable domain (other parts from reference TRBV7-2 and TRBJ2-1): GAGVSQSPSNKVTEKGKDVELRCDPISGHTALYWYRQSLGQGLEFLIYFQGNSAPDKSGLPSDRFSAERTGGSVSTLTIQRTQQEDSAVYLCASSFIDNEQFFGPGTRLTVL.

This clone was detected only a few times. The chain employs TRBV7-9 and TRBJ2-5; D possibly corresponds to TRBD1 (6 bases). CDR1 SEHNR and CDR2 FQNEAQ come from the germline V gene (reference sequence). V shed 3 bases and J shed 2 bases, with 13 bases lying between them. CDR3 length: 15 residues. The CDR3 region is CASSFFPQGQETQYF. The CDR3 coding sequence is TGTGCCAGCAGCTTCTTTCCGCAGGGGCAAGAGACCCAGTACTTC.

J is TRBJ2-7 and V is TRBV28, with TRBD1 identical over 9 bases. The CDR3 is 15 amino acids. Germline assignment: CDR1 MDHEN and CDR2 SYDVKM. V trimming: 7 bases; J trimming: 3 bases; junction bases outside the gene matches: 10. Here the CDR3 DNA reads TGTGCCAGCACCCCTTCCGGGACAGGGTACTACGAGCAGTACTTC. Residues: CASTPSGTGYYEQYF.

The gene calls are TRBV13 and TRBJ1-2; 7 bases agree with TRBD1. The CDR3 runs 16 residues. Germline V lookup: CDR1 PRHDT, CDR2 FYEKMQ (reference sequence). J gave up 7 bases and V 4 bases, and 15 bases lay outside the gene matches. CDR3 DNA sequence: TGTGCCAGCAGCTCCCTTTTCGAAACCAACAGGGGTGGCTACACCTTC. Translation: CASSSLFETNRGGYTF.

This chain's CDR3 is CASRDRNTEAFF. The CDR3 DNA follows: TGTGCCAGCAGAGACAGGAACACTGAAGCTTTCTTT. The chain carries TRBV2 and TRBJ1-1; maybe TRBD1 (5 bases). V shed 6 bases and J shed 1 base, with 6 bases lying between them. The germline V gene encodes CDR1 SNHLY and CDR2 FYNNEI. The CDR3 sequence is 12 residues long.

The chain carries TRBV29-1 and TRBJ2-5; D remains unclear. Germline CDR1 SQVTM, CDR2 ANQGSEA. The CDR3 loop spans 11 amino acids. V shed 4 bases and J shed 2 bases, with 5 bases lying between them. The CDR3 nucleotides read TGCAGCGTTGCCGGGCAAGAGACCCAGTACTTC. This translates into CSVAGQETQYF.

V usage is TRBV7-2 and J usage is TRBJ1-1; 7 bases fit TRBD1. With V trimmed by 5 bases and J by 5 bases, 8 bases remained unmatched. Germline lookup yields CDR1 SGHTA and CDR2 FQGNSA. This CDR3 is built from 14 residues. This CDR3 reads CASSTQGVWTEAFF. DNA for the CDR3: TGTGCCAGCAGCACCCAGGGGGTTTGGACTGAAGCTTTCTTT.

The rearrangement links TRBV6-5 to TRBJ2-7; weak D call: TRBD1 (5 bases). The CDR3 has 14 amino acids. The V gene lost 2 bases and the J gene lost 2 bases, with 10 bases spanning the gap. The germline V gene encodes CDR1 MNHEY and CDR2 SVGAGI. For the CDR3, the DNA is TGTGCCAGCAGTTACGCAGGGCTTACCTACGAGCAGTACTTC. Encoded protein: CASSYAGLTYEQYF.